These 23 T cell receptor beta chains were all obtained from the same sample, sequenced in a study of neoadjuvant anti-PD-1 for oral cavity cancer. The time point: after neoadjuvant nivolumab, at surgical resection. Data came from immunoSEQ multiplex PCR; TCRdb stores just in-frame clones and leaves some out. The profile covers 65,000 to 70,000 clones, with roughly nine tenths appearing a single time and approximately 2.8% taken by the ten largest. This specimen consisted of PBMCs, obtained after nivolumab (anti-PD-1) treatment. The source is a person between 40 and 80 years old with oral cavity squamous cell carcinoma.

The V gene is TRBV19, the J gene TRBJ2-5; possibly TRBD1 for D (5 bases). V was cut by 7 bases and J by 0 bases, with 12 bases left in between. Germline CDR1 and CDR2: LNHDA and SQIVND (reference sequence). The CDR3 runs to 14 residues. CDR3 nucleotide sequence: TGTGCCAGTAAGAGGACACCGTACCAAGAGACCCAGTACTTC. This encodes CASKRTPYQETQYF.

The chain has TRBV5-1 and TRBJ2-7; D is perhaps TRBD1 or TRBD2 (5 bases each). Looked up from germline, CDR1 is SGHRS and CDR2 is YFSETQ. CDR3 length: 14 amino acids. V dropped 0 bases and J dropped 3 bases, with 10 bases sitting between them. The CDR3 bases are TGCGCCAGCAGCTTGGCCGGGACGAACTACGAGCAGTACTTC. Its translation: CASSLAGTNYEQYF.

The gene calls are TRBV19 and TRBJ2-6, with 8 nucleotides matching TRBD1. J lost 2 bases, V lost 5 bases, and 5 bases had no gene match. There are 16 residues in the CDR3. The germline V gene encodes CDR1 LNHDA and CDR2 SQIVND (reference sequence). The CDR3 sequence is CASSPTGVAGANVLTF. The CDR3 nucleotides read TGTGCCAGTAGTCCGACAGGGGTCGCTGGGGCCAACGTCCTGACTTTC.

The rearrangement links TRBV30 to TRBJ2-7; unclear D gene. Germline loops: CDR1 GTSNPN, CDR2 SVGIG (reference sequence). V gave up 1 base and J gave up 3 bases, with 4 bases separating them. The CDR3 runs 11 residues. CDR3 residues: CAWSEGYEQYF. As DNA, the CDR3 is TGTGCCTGGAGTGAAGGCTACGAGCAGTACTTC.

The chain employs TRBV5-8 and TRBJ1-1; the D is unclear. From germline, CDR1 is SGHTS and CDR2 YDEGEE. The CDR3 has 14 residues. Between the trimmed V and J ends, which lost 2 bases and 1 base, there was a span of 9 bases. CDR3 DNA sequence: TGTGCCAGCAGCTTAGTTGGGTCGAACACTGAAGCTTTCTTT. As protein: CASSLVGSNTEAFF.

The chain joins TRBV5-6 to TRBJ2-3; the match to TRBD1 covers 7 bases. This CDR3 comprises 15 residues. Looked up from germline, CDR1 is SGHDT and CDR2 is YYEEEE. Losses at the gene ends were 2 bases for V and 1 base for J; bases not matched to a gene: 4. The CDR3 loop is CASSLRQGGTDTQYF. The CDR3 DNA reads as TGTGCCAGCAGCTTAAGACAGGGAGGCACAGATACGCAGTATTTT.

The CDR3 coding sequence is TGTGCCTGGAGTGGGAGGGTTGTACACGAGCAGTACTTC. Translated: CAWSGRVVHEQYF. This chain joins TRBV30 and TRBJ2-7, with D tentatively TRBD2 (6 bases). The CDR3 totals 13 residues. The V gene's germline CDR1 is GTSNPN and CDR2 SVGIG (reference sequence). The germline V and J ends were trimmed by 1 base and 5 bases, with 12 bases remaining between them.

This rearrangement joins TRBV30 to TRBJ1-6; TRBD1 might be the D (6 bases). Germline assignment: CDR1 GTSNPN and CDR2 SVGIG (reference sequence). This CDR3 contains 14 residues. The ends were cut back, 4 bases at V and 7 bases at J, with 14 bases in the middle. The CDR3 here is CAWTQPGVNSPLHF. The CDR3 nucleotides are TGTGCCTGGACCCAACCAGGGGTAAATTCACCCCTCCACTTT.

The CDR3 bases are TGCGCCAGCAGCTTTGATACGACAGGGGGCGACGAGCAGTACTTC. Protein: CASSFDTTGGDEQYF. The genes are TRBV5-1 and TRBJ2-7; 10 nucleotides line up with TRBD1. CDR3 length: 15 residues. CDR1 and CDR2 (germline): SGHRS, YFSETQ. Trimming at V came to 2 bases and at J to 5 bases, leaving 7 bases not matched to a gene.

The CDR3 is CASSRPLRDYGYTF. CDR3 sequence (DNA): TGTGCCAGCAGTAGACCCCTGAGGGACTATGGCTACACCTTC. The rearrangement links TRBV6-1 to TRBJ1-2; D uncertain. The germline V gene has CDR1 MNHNS and CDR2 SASEGT. The CDR3 consists of 14 residues. Trimming took 5 bases from V and 3 from J, leaving 13 bases between them.

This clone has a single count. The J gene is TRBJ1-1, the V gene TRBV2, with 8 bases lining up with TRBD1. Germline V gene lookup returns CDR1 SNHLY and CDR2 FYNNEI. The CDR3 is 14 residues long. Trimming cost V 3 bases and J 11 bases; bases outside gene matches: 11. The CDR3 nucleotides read TGTGCCAGCAGTGAGGACAGGGCCTTCTTCGGGGCTTTCTTT. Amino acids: CASSEDRAFFGAFF. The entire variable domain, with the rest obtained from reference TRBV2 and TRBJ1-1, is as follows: EPEVTQTPSHQVTQMGQEVILRCVPISNHLYFYWYRQILGQKVEFLVSFYNNEISEKSEIFDDQFSVERPDGSNFTLKIRSTKLEDSAMYFCASSEDRAFFGAFFGQGTRLTVV.

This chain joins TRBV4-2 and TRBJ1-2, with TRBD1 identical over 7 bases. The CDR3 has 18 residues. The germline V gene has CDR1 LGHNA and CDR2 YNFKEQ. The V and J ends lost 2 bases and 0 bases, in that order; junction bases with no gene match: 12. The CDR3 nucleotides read TGTGCCAGCAGCCAATCAAGGTTCAGGGGGGTCTCTAACTATGGCTACACCTTC. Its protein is CASSQSRFRGVSNYGYTF.

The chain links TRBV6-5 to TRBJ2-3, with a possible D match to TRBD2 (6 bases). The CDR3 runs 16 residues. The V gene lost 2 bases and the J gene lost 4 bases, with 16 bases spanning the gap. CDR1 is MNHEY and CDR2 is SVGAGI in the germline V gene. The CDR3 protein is CASSYGPTPGADTQYF. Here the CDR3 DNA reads TGTGCCAGCAGTTACGGGCCAACTCCGGGGGCAGATACGCAGTATTTT.

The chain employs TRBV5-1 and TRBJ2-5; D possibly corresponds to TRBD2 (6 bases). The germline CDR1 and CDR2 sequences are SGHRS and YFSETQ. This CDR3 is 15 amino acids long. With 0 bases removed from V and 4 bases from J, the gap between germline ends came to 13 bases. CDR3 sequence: CASSLGSTSPETQYF. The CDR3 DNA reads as TGCGCCAGCAGCTTGGGGTCAACTAGCCCAGAGACCCAGTACTTC.

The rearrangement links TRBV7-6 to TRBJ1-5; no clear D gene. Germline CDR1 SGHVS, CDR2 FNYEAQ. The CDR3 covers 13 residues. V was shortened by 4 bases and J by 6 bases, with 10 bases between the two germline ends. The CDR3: CASSSSEGQPQHF. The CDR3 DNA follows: TGTGCCAGCAGCTCCTCCGAGGGTCAGCCCCAGCATTTT.

Written as DNA, the CDR3 is TGTGCCAGCAGCCTTGGGACTAGCGGGAGGGTCTTCAATGAGCAGTTCTTC. Its translation: CASSLGTSGRVFNEQFF. This sequence joins TRBV13 and TRBJ2-1; 16 bases fit TRBD2. The CDR3 is made up of 17 amino acids. Germline V gene lookup returns CDR1 PRHDT and CDR2 FYEKMQ (reference sequence). Trimming removed 5 bases from V and 6 bases from J; junction bases left unmatched: 7.

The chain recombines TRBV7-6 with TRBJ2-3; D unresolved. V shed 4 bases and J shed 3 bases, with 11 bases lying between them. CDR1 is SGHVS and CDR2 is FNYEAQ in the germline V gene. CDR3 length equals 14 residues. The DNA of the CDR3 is TGTGCCAGCAGCTCCCGACGAAATACAGATACGCAGTATTTT. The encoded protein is CASSSRRNTDTQYF.

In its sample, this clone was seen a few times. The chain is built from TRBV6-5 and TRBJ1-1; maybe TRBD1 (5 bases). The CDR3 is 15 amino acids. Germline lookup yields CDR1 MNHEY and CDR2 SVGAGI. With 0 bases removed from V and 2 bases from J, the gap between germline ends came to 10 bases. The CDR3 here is CASSYSARANTEAFF. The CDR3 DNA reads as TGTGCCAGCAGTTACTCGGCCAGGGCAAACACTGAAGCTTTCTTT.

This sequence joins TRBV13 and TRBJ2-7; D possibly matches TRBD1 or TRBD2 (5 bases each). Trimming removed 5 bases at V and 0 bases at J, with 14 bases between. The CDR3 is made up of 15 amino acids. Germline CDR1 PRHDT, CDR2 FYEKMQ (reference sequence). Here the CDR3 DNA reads TGTGCCAGCAGCGACGGGGCAAGGAGCTCCTACGAGCAGTACTTC. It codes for CASSDGARSSYEQYF.

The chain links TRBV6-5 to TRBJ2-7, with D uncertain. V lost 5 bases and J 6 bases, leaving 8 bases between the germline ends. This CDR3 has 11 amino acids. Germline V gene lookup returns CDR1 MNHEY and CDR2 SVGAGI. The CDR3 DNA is TGTGCCAGCAGTCTCGACGGCGAGCAGTACTTC. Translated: CASSLDGEQYF.

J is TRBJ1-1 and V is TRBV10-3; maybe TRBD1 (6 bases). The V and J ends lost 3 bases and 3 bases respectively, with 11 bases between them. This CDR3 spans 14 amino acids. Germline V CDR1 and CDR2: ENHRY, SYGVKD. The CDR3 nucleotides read TGTGCCATCAGTGATGGGGGGGCCTACACTGAAGCTTTCTTT. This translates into CAISDGGAYTEAFF.

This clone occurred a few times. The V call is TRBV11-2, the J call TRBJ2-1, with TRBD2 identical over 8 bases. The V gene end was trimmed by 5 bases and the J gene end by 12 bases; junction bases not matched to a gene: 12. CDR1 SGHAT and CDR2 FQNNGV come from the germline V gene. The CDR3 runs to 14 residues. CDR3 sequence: CASSPPGRALGQFF. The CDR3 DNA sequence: TGTGCCAGCAGCCCCCCCGGGAGGGCGCTGGGGCAGTTCTTC. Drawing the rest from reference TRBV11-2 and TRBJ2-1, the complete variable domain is EAGVAQSPRYKIIEKRQSVAFWCNPISGHATLYWYQQILGQGPKLLIQFQNNGVVDDSQLPKDRFSAERLKGVDSTLKIQPAKLEDSAVYLCASSPPGRALGQFFGPGTRLTVL.

The chain's CDR3 is CASSLDLRNTEAFF. CDR3 sequence (DNA): TGCGCCAGCAGCTTGGACTTACGGAACACTGAAGCTTTCTTT. This chain links TRBV5-1 with TRBJ1-1; D call uncertain. CDR1 and CDR2 (germline): SGHRS, YFSETQ. Trimming removed 0 bases at V and 1 base at J, with 7 bases between. This CDR3 contains 14 residues.